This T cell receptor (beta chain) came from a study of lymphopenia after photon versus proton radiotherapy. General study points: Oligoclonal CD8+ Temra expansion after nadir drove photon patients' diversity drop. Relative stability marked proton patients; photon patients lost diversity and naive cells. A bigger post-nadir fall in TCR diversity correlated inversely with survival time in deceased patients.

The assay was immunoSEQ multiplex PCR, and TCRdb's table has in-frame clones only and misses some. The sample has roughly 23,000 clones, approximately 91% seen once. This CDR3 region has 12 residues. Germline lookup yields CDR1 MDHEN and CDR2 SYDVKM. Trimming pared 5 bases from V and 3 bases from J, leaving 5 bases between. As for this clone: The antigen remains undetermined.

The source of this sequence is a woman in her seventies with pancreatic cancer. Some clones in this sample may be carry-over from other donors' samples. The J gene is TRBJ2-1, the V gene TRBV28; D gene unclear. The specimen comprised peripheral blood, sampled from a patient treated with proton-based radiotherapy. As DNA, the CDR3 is TGTGCCAGCAGTACAAGCTACAATGAGCAGTTCTTC. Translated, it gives CASSTSYNEQFF. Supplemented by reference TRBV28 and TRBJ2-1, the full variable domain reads DVKVTQSSRYLVKRTGEKVFLECVQDMDHENMFWYRQDPGLGLRLIYFSYDVKMKEKGDIPEGYSVSREKKERFSLILESASTNQTSMYLCASSTSYNEQFFGPGTRLTVL.